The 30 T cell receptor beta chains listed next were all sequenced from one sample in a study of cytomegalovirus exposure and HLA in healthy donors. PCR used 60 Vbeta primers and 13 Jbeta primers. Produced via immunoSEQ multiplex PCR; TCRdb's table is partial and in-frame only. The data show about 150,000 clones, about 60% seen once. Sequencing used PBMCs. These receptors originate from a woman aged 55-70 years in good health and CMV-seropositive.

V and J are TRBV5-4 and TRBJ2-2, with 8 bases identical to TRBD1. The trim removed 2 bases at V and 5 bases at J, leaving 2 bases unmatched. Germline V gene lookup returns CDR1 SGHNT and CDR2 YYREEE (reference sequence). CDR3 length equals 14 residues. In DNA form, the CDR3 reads TGTGCCAGCAGCTTTTACAGGGGGACCGGGGAGCTGTTTTTT. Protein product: CASSFYRGTGELFF.

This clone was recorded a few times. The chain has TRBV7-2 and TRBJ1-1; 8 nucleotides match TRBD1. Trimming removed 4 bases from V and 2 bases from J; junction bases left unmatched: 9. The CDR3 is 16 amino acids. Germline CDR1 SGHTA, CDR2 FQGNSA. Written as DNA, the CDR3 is TGTGCCAGCAGCTCACCTTTCGGGACAGGTAACACTGAAGCTTTCTTT. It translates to CASSSPFGTGNTEAFF.

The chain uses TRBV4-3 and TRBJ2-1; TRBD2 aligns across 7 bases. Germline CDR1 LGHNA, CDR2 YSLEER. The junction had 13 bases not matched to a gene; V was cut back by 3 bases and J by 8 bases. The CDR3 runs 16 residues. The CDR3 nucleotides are TGCGCCAGCAGCCAGGACCTTGGCGGGAGATTTGATGAGCAGTTCTTC. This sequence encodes CASSQDLGGRFDEQFF.

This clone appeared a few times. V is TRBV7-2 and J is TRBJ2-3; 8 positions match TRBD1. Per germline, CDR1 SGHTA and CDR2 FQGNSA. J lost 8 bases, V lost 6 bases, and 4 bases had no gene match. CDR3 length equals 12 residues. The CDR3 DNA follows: TGTGCCAGCAGTTTTGGACAGGGTACGCAGTATTTT. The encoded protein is CASSFGQGTQYF.

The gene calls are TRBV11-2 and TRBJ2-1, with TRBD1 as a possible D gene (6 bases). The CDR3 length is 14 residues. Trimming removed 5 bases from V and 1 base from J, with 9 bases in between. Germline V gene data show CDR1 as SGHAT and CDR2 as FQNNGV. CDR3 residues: CASSLTGSYNEQFF. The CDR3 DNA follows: TGTGCCAGCAGCCTCACAGGGTCCTACAATGAGCAGTTCTTC.

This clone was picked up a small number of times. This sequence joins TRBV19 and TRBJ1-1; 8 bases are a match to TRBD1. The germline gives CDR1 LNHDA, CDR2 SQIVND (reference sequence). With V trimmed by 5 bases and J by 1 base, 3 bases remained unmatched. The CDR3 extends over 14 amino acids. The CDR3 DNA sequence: TGTGCCAGTAGTTCCGACAGGGGGAACACTGAAGCTTTCTTT. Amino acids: CASSSDRGNTEAFF.

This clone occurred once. The CDR3 loop reads CASSYLGARTDTQYF. CDR3 DNA: TGTGCCAGCAGCTACTTGGGGGCCCGCACAGATACGCAGTATTTT. V and J are TRBV7-3 and TRBJ2-3; D might be TRBD1 (6 bases). Trimming shortened V by 4 bases and J by 1 base, and 12 bases separated the two germline ends. The CDR3 has 15 amino acids. Germline V gives CDR1 SGHTA, CDR2 FQGTGA.

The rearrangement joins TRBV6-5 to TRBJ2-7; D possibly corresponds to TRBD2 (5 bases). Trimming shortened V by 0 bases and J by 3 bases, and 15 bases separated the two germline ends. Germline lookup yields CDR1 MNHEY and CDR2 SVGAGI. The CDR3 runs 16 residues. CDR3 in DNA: TGTGCCAGCAGTTACTCTGGTCCGTCCGCGGGCTACGAGCAGTACTTC. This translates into CASSYSGPSAGYEQYF.

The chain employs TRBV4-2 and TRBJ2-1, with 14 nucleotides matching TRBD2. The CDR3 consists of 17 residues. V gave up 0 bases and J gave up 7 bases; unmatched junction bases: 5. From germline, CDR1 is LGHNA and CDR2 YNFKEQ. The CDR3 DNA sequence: TGTGCCAGCAGCCAAGAAGGGACTAGCGGGAGTCAAAATGAGCAGTTCTTC. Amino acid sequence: CASSQEGTSGSQNEQFF.

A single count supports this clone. CDR3 DNA sequence: TGTGCCAGCAGTGAATCGGCTAGCCGGGTCGCTGAGCAGTTCTTC. Its translation: CASSESASRVAEQFF. V gene TRBV25-1 combines with J gene TRBJ2-1, with D possibly TRBD2 on 5 matching bases. From germline, CDR1 is MGHDK and CDR2 SYGVNS. The V end lost 1 base, the J end lost 9 bases, and 16 bases lay between the germline ends. The CDR3 is made up of 15 amino acids.

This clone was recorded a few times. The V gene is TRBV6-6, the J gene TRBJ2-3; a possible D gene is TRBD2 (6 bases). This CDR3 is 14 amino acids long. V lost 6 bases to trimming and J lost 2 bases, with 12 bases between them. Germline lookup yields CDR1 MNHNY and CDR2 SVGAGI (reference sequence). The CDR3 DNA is TGTGCCAGCAGCCGGAGCGGGTACACAGATACGCAGTATTTT. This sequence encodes CASSRSGYTDTQYF.

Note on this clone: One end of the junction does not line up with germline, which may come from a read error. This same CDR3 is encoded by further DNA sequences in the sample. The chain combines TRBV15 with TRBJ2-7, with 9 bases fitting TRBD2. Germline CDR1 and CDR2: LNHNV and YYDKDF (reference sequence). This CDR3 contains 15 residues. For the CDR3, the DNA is TGTGCCACCAGCAGAGATCTAGCGGGATCCTACGAGCAATACTTC. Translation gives CATSRDLAGSYEQYF.

The CDR3 nucleotides read TGTGCCAGCTCTGAGGAGGGACTAGCGGGAACAGAGCAGTTCTTC. This translates into CASSEEGLAGTEQFF. This rearrangement joins TRBV2 to TRBJ2-1, with 13 bases that match TRBD2. With 8 bases clipped from V and 10 bases from J, the junction kept 11 bases outside the gene matches. Germline-derived CDR1 and CDR2 are SNHLY and FYNNEI. The CDR3 has 15 residues.

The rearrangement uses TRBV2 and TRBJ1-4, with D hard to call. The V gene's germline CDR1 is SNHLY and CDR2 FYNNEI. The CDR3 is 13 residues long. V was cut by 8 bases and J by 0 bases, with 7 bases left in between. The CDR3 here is CASGRATNEKLFF. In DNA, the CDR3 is TGTGCCAGCGGGAGGGCAACTAATGAAAAACTGTTTTTT.

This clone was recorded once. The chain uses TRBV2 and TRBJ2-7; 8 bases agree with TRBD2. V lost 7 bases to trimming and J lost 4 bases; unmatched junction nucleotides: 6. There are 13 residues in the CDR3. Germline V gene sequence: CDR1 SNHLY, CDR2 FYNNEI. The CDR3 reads CASNTGGLYEQYF. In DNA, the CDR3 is TGTGCCAGCAACACGGGAGGGCTGTACGAGCAGTACTTC. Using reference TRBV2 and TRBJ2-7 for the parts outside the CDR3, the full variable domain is EPEVTQTPSHQVTQMGQEVILRCVPISNHLYFYWYRQILGQKVEFLVSFYNNEISEKSEIFDDQFSVERPDGSNFTLKIRSTKLEDSAMYFCASNTGGLYEQYFGPGTRLTVT.

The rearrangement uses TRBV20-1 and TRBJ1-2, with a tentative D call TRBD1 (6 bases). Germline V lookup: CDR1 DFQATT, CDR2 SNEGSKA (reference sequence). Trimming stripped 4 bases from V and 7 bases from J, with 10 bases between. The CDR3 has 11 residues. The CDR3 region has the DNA TGCAGTGCTAATTCCAGGGGTGGCTACACCTTC. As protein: CSANSRGGYTF.

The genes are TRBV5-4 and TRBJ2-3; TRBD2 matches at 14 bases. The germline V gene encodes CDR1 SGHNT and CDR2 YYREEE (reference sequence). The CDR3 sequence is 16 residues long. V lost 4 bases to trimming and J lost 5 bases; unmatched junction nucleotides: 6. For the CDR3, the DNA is TGTGCCAGCAGCATAGGGACTAGCGGGAGTTTAGATACGCAGTATTTT. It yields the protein CASSIGTSGSLDTQYF.

DNA of the CDR3: TGTGCCAGCAGACGCGGGCCTGATCAGCCCCAGCATTTT. This codes for CASRRGPDQPQHF. The V and J genes are TRBV5-8 and TRBJ1-5; D is unclear. The CDR3 is 13 residues long. Germline-derived CDR1 and CDR2 are SGHTS and YDEGEE. V was clipped by 5 bases and J by 5 bases, with 11 bases between them.

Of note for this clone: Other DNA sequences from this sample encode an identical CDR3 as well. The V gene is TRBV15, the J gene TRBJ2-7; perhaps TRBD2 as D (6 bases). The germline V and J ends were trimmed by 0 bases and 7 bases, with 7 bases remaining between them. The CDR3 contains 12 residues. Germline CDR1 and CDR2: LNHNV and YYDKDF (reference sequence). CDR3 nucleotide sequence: TGTGCCACCAGCAGAGATCGGGGGGAGCAGTACTTC. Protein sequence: CATSRDRGEQYF.

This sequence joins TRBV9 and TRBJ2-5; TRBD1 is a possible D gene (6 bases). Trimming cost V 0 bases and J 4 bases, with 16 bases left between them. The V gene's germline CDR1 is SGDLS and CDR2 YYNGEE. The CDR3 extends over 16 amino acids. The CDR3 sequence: CASSVDQGYGRETQYF. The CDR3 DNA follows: TGTGCCAGCAGCGTAGATCAGGGGTATGGGAGAGAGACCCAGTACTTC.

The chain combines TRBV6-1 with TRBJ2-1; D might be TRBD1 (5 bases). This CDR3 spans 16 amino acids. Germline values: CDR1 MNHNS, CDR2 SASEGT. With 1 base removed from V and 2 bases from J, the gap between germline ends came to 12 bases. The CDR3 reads CASSEGLGRAYNEQFF. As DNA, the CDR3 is TGTGCCAGCAGTGAAGGGTTGGGCAGGGCCTACAATGAGCAGTTCTTC.

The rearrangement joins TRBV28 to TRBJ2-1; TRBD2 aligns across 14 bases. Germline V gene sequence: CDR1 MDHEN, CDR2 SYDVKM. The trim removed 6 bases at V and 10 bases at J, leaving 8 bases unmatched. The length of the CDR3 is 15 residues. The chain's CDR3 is CASSLTSGREGEQFF. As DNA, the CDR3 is TGTGCCAGCAGCCTGACTAGCGGGAGGGAAGGGGAGCAGTTCTTC.

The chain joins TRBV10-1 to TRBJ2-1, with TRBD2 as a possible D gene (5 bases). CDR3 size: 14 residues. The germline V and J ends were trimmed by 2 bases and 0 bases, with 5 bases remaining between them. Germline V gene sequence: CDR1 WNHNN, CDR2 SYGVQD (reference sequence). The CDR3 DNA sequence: TGCGCCAGCAGTGAGGGGAGCTCCTACAATGAGCAGTTCTTC. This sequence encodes CASSEGSSYNEQFF.

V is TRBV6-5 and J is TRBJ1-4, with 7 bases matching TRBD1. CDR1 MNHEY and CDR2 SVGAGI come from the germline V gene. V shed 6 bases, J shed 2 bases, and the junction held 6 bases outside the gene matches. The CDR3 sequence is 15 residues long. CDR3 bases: TGTGCCAGCAGCCCAGGGGGTGTTACTAATGAAAAACTGTTTTTT. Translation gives CASSPGGVTNEKLFF.

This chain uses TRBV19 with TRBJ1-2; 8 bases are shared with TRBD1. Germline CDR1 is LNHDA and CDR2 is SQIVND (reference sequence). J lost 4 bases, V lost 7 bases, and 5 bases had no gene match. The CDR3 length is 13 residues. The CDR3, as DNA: TGTGCCAGTAACCCGGACAGGGCCTATGGCTACACCTTC. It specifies CASNPDRAYGYTF.

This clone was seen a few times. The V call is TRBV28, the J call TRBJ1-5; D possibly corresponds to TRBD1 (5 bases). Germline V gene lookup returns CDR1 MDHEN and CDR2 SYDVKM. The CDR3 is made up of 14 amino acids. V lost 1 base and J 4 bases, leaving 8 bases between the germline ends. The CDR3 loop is CASSLYGGNQPQHF. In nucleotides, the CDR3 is TGTGCCAGCAGTTTATACGGGGGGAATCAGCCCCAGCATTTT.

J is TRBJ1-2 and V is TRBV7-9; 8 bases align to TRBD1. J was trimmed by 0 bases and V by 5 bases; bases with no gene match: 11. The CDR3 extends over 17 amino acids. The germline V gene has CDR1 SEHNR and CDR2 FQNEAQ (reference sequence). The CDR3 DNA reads TGTGCCAGCAGCGAAGAAACAGGGGGGGGAGCTAACTATGGCTACACCTTC. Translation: CASSEETGGGANYGYTF.

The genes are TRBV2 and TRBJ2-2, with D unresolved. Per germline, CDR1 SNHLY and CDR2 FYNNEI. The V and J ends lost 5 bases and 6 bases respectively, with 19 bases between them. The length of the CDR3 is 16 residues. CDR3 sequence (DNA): TGTGCCAGCAGTCCCGGTTTGAATCCCACAGCCGGGGAGCTGTTTTTT. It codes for CASSPGLNPTAGELFF. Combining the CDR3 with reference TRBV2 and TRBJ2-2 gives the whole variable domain EPEVTQTPSHQVTQMGQEVILRCVPISNHLYFYWYRQILGQKVEFLVSFYNNEISEKSEIFDDQFSVERPDGSNFTLKIRSTKLEDSAMYFCASSPGLNPTAGELFFGEGSRLTVL.

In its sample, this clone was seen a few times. The CDR3 DNA follows: TGTGCCAGCAGCTTGGGGTTCGGTGAAGCTTTCTTT. Translated: CASSLGFGEAFF. This sequence joins TRBV5-8 and TRBJ1-1; D call uncertain. The CDR3 spans 12 residues. Per the germline V gene, CDR1 is SGHTS and CDR2 is YDEGEE. The V end was cut by 0 bases, the J end by 7 bases, with 7 bases between.

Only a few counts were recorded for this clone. This CDR3 is CASSVVVQGSYNEQFF. CDR3 nucleotides: TGTGCCAGCAGCGTAGTCGTGCAGGGTTCCTACAATGAGCAGTTCTTC. The chain is built from TRBV9 and TRBJ2-1, with D tentatively TRBD1 (5 bases). V lost 0 bases, J lost 1 base, and 11 bases lay in between. Germline values: CDR1 SGDLS, CDR2 YYNGEE. This CDR3 spans 16 amino acids.